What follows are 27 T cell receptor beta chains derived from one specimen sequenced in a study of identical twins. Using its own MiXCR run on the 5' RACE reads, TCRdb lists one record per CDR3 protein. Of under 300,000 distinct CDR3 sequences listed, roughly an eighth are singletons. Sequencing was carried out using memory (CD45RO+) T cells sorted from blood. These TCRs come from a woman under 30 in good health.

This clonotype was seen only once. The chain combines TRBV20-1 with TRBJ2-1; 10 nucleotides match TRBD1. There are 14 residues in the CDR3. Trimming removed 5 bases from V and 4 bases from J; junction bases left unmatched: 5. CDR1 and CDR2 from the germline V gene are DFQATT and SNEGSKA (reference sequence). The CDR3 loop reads CSAPPGQGYNEQFF. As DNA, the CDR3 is TGCAGTGCTCCGCCGGGACAGGGGTACAATGAGCAGTTCTTC.

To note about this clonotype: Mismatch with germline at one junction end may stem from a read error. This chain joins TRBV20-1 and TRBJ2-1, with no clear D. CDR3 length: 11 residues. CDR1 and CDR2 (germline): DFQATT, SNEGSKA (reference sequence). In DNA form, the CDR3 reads TGCAGTGCAAGAGACTCCAATGAGCAGTTCTTC. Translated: CSARDSNEQFF.

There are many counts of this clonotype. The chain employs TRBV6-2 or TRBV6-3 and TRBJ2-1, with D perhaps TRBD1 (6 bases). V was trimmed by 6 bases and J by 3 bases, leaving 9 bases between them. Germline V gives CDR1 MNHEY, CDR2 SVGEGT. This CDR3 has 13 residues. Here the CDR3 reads CASSSDSYNEQFF. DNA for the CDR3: TGTGCCAGCAGCTCGGACAGCTACAATGAGCAGTTCTTC.

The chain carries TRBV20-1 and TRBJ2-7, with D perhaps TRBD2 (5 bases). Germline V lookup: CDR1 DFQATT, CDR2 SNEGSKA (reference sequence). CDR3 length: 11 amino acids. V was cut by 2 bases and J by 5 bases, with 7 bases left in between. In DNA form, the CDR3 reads TGCAGTGCTAGACTCGGGGACGAGCAGTACTTC. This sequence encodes CSARLGDEQYF.

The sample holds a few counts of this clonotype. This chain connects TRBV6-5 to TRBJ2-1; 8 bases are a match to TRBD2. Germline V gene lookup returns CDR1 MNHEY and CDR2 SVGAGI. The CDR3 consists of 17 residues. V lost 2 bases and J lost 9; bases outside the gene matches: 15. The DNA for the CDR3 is TGTGCCAGCAGTTACGATCCCGGGAGGGCCAAGCGCGGTGAGCAGTTCTTC. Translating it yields CASSYDPGRAKRGEQFF.

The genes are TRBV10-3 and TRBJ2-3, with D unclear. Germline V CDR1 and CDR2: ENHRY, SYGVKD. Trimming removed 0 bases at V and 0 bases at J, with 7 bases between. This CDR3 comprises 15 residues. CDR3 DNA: TGTGCCATCAGTGAGTCCGGTGCTAGCACAGATACGCAGTATTTT. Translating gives CAISESGASTDTQYF.

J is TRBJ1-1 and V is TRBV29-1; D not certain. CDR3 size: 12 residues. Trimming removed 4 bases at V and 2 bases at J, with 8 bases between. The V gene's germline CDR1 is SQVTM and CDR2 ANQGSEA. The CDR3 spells CSVAGRNTEAFF. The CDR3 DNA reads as TGCAGCGTTGCGGGTAGAAACACTGAAGCTTTCTTT.

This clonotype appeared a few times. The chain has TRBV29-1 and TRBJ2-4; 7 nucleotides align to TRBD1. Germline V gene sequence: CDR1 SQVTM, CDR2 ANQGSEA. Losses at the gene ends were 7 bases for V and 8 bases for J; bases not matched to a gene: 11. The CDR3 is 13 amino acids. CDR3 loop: CSATRQGRDIQYF. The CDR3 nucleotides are TGCAGCGCAACCCGACAGGGTAGAGACATTCAGTACTTC.

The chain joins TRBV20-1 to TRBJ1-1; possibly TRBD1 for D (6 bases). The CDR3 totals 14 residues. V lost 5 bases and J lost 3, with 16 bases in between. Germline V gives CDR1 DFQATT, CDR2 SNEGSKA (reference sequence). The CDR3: CSAPAQGRYTEAFF. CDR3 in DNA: TGCAGTGCTCCAGCCCAGGGGAGGTACACTGAAGCTTTCTTT.

DNA for the CDR3: TGTGCCAGCTCCCTAGTTCGGGCGGATGAAAAACTGTTTTTT. Translating gives CASSLVRADEKLFF. The chain combines TRBV18 with TRBJ1-4; D not certain. This CDR3 has 14 residues. The V and J ends lost 6 bases and 6 bases respectively, with 14 bases between them. From germline, CDR1 is KGHSH and CDR2 LQKENI.

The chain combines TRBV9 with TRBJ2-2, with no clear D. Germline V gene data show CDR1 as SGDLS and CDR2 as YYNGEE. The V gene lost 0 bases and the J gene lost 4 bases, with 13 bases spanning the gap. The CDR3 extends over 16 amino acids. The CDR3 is CASSVGGLFGTGELFF. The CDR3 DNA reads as TGTGCCAGCAGCGTAGGCGGCCTCTTTGGCACCGGGGAGCTGTTTTTT.

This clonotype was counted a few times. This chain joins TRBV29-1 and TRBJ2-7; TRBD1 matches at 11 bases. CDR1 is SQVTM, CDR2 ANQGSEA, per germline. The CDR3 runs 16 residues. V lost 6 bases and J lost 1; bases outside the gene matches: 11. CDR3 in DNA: TGCAGCGTCCGAGGACAGGGGGCCTGGCTTTCCTACGAGCAGTACTTC. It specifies CSVRGQGAWLSYEQYF.

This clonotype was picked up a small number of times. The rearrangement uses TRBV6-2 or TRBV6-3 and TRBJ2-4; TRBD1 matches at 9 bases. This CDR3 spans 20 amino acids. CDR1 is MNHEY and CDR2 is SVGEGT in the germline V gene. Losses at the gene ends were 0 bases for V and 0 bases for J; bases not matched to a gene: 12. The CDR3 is CASSYSGTGTYRVAKNIQYF. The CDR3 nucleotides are TGTGCCAGCAGTTACTCCGGGACAGGGACATACAGAGTAGCCAAAAACATTCAGTACTTC.

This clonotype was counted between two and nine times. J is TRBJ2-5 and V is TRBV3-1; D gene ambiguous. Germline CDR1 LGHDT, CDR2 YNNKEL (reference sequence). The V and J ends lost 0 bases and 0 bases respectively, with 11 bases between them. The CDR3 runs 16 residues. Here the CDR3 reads CASSQDTPSYQETQYF. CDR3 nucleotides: TGTGCCAGCAGCCAAGATACGCCCTCGTACCAAGAGACCCAGTACTTC.

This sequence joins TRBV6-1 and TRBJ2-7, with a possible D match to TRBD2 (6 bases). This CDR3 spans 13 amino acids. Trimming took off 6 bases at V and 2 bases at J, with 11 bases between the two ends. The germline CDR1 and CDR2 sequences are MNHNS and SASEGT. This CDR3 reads CASRISGAYEQYF. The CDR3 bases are TGTGCCAGCAGAATTAGCGGCGCCTACGAGCAGTACTTC.

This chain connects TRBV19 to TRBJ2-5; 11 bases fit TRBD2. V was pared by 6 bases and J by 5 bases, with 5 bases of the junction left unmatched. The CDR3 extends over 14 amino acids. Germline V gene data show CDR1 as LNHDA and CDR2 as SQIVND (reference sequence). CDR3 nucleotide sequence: TGTGCCAGTAGACTAGCGGGAGATGCGGAGACCCAGTACTTC. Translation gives CASRLAGDAETQYF.

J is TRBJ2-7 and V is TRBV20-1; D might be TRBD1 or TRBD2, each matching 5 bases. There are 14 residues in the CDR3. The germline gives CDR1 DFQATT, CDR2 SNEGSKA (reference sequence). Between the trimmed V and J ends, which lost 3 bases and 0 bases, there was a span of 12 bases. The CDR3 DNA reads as TGCAGTGCTAGCGGGCAGGGAGACTCCTACGAGCAGTACTTC. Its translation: CSASGQGDSYEQYF.

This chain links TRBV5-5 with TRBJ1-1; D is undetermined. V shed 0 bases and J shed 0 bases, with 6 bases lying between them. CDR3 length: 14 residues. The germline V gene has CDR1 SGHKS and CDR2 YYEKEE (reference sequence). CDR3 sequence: CASSLVSVNTEAFF. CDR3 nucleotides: TGTGCCAGCAGCTTGGTCTCGGTGAACACTGAAGCTTTCTTT.

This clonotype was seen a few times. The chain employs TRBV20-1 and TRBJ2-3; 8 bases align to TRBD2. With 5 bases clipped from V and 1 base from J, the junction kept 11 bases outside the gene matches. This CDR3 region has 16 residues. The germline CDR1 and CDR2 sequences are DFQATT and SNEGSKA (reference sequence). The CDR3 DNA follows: TGCAGTGCTGGGCGGGGGGCCACTTCTCGCACAGATACGCAGTATTTT. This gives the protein CSAGRGATSRTDTQYF.

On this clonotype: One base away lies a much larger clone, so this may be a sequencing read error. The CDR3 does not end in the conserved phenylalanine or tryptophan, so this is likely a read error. CDR3 sequence reads: CASSLNPSTHEQYL. The CDR3 region has the DNA TGTGCCAGCAGTTTAAATCCCTCCACCCACGAGCAGTACCTC. V usage is TRBV12-3 or TRBV12-4 and J usage is TRBJ2-7; D gene unclear. V lost 2 bases, J lost 5 bases, and 13 bases lay in between. The CDR3 sequence is 14 residues long.

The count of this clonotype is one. CDR3 in amino acids: CASSYQLNNEQFF. Written as DNA, the CDR3 is TGTGCCAGCAGTTACCAGCTAAACAATGAGCAGTTCTTC. This chain connects TRBV27 to TRBJ2-1, with D unclear. V was shortened by 4 bases and J by 5 bases, with 9 bases between the two germline ends. The germline V gene has CDR1 MNHEY and CDR2 SMNVEV (reference sequence). The CDR3 runs to 13 residues.

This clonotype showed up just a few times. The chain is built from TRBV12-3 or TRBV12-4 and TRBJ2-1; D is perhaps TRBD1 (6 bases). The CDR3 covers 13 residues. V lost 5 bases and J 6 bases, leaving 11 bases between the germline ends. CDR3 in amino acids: CASSPQTGNEQFF. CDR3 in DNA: TGTGCCAGCAGTCCTCAGACAGGCAATGAGCAGTTCTTC.

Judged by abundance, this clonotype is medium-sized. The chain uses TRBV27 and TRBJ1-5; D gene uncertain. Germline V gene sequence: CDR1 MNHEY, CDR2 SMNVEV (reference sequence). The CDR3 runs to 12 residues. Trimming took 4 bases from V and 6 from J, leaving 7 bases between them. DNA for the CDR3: TGTGCCAGCAGTTCGGGCAGTCAGCCCCAGCATTTT. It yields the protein CASSSGSQPQHF.

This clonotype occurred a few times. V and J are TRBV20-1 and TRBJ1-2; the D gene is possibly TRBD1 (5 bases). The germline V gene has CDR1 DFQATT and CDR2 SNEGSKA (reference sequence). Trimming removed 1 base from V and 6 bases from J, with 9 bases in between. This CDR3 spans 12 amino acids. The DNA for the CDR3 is TGCAGTGCTAGAGTAGGGACGGATGGCTACACCTTC. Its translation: CSARVGTDGYTF.

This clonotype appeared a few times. Here the CDR3 DNA reads TGTGCCAGCAGCGGCATGAGGAATGAGCAGTTCTTC. Its translation: CASSGMRNEQFF. The V call is TRBV11-2, the J call TRBJ2-1, with no clear D. CDR1 is SGHAT and CDR2 is FQNNGV in the germline V gene. The V and J ends lost 5 bases and 7 bases respectively, with 9 bases between them. CDR3 length: 12 residues.

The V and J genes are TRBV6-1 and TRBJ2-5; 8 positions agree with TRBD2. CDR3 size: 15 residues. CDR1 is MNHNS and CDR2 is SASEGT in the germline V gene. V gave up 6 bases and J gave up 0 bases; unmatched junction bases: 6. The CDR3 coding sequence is TGTGCCAGCAGCCTTAGACTAGCGCACCAAGAGACCCAGTACTTC. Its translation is CASSLRLAHQETQYF.

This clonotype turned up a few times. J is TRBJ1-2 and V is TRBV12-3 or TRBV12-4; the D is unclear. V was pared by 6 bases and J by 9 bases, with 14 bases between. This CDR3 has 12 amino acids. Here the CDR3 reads CASSRGQYSYTF. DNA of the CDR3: TGTGCCAGCAGCCGCGGCCAGTACAGCTACACCTTC.